This is a list of T cell receptor beta chains from one sample in a study of T cell repertoires in cytomegalovirus infection. MiXCR was run by TCRdb on the reads, yielding one entry per CDR3 protein. The data contain roughly 500,000 distinct CDR3 sequences, roughly 34% of them singletons. These TCRs are of unknown antigen specificity. Material: cultured PBMCs, obtained from culture after CMV antigen stimulation. The source of these receptors is a human donor in good health (CMV status not recorded). Some clones in this sample may be carry-over from other donors' samples. CDR3s include the opening cysteine and the closing phenylalanine or tryptophan. The D gene is left open where the match is weak. The size field is filled for only some rows; it gives once, few, many or a size class.

v_gene,d_gene,j_gene,abundance,CDR3aa,CDR3nt
TRBV7-2,TRBD1,TRBJ2-5,many,CASSYQTGAAETQYF,TGTGCCAGCAGTTACCAGACAGGGGCGGCGGAGACCCAGTACTTC
TRBV6-6,TRBD1,TRBJ2-5,few,CASSRTGGGGETQYF,TGTGCCAGCAGTCGCACAGGGGGCGGGGGCGAGACCCAGTACTTC
TRBV4-3,NA,TRBJ2-1,many,CASSQEGVGLSEQFF,TGCGCCAGCAGCCAAGAAGGTGTGGGTTTAAGTGAGCAGTTCTTC
TRBV6-2/TRBV6-3,TRBD1,TRBJ1-1,NA,CASHAGGKAEAFF,TGTGCCAGTCACGCAGGGGGTAAGGCTGAAGCTTTCTTT
TRBV11-2,NA,TRBJ1-2,NA,CASSPAGRDYGYTF,TGTGCCAGCAGCCCCGCAGGGCGAGACTATGGCTACACCTTC
TRBV4-3,NA,TRBJ2-3,few,CASSQALSGKGADTQYF,TGCGCCAGCAGCCAAGCGCTTTCGGGGAAAGGTGCAGATACGCAGTATTTT
TRBV7-9,NA,TRBJ2-1,NA,CASSFRASGGMDEQFF,TGTGCCAGCAGCTTCAGAGCGTCGGGGGGCATGGATGAGCAGTTCTTC
TRBV20-1,NA,TRBJ2-6,once,CSARAPGRPGASGANVLTF,TGCAGTGCTAGAGCCCCGGGCAGGCCAGGGGCCTCTGGGGCCAACGTCCTGACTTTC
TRBV11-3,TRBD1,TRBJ1-1,NA,CASSLGLGTDEEAFF,TGTGCCAGCAGCTTGGGACTTGGGACAGACGAAGAAGCTTTCTTT
TRBV29-1,NA,TRBJ1-1,NA,CSAGHSGAEAFF,TGCAGCGCCGGACACTCCGGGGCTGAAGCTTTCTTT
TRBV18,NA,TRBJ1-1,NA,CASSPVPGSHTEAFF,TGTGCCAGCTCCCCCGTTCCAGGGTCCCACACTGAAGCTTTCTTT
TRBV5-5,NA,TRBJ1-5,NA,CASSLRSGDQPQHF,TGTGCCAGCAGCTTAAGGTCAGGGGATCAGCCCCAGCATTTT
TRBV12-3/TRBV12-4,NA,TRBJ2-5,many,CASSLAGVETQYF,TGTGCCAGCAGTTTAGCGGGAGTGGAGACCCAGTACTTC
TRBV28,NA,TRBJ2-4,once,CASSFRGSPKNIQYF,TGTGCCAGCAGTTTCCGAGGGAGCCCCAAAAACATTCAGTACTTC
TRBV7-9,TRBD1,TRBJ2-1,NA,CASSPHRDRPYNEQFF,TGTGCCAGCAGCCCACACCGGGACAGGCCATACAATGAGCAGTTCTTC
TRBV7-2,NA,TRBJ2-1,many,CATEEGPHEQFF,TGTGCCACCGAGGAGGGGCCACATGAGCAGTTCTTC
TRBV7-2,NA,TRBJ2-3,few,CASSDTFRSTDTQYF,TGTGCCAGCAGCGATACCTTTCGGAGCACAGATACGCAGTATTTT
TRBV7-6,NA,TRBJ2-6,NA,CASSITGTGANVLTF,TGTGCCAGCAGCATAACAGGGACTGGGGCCAACGTCCTGACTTTC
TRBV6-1,TRBD2,TRBJ2-5,few,CASRLAGVETQYF,TGTGCCAGCAGGCTAGCGGGAGTTGAGACCCAGTACTTC
TRBV7-8,NA,TRBJ2-5,few,CASSLGQLLYQETQYF,TGTGCCAGCAGCTTAGGGCAGTTATTGTACCAAGAGACCCAGTACTTC
TRBV12-3/TRBV12-4,TRBD1,TRBJ1-1,few,CASSLPTGRSAEAFF,TGTGCCAGCAGTTTACCGACAGGGAGGAGCGCTGAAGCTTTCTTT
TRBV7-9,NA,TRBJ1-3,NA,CASSLVRSRLRNTIYF,TGTGCCAGCAGCTTAGTACGGAGCAGGTTGAGAAACACCATATATTTT
TRBV4-3,NA,TRBJ2-1,once,CASQLTTGGGDEQFF,TGCGCCTCTCAACTTACGACTGGGGGCGGAGATGAGCAGTTCTTC
TRBV19,NA,TRBJ1-1,NA,CASSMGDPEGTEAFF,TGTGCCAGTAGTATGGGGGACCCCGAGGGCACTGAAGCTTTCTTT
TRBV7-6,NA,TRBJ2-7,few,CASSSGQYYEQYF,TGTGCCAGCAGCTCAGGACAGTATTACGAGCAGTACTTC
TRBV20-1,TRBD2,TRBJ2-3,NA,CSARVVAGPPDTQYF,TGCAGTGCTAGAGTTGTAGCGGGACCCCCAGATACGCAGTATTTT
TRBV28,NA,TRBJ1-3,NA,CAGGGPGNTIYF,TGTGCCGGGGGGGGACCTGGAAACACCATATATTTT
TRBV7-9,TRBD1,TRBJ2-7,NA,CASSLAGTGGIYEQYF,TGTGCCAGCAGCTTAGCCGGGACAGGGGGGATCTACGAGCAGTACTTC
TRBV6-5,NA,TRBJ2-1,few,CASSYFVGSSYNEQFF,TGTGCCAGCAGTTACTTTGTCGGGAGCTCCTACAATGAGCAGTTCTTC
TRBV6-1,NA,TRBJ1-6,NA,CASSEAQDSPLHF,TGTGCCAGCAGTGAGGCTCAAGATTCACCCCTCCACTTT
TRBV7-9,TRBD2,TRBJ2-1,NA,CASSASGRNEQFF,TGTGCCAGCAGCGCCAGCGGGAGAAATGAGCAGTTCTTC
TRBV7-2,NA,TRBJ1-5,few,CASSLQGADQPQHF,TGTGCCAGCAGCTTGCAGGGTGCAGATCAGCCCCAGCATTTT
TRBV7-2,NA,TRBJ1-1,few,CASSPRVLTEAFF,TGTGCCAGCAGCCCAAGGGTTCTAACTGAAGCTTTCTTT
TRBV4-1,TRBD1,TRBJ1-2,NA,CASSQVGDSSGYTF,TGCGCCAGCAGCCAAGTGGGGGACAGTTCTGGCTACACCTTC
TRBV5-4,TRBD1,TRBJ2-2,NA,CASSLGDRGYTGELFF,TGTGCCAGCAGCTTGGGGGACAGGGGTTACACCGGGGAGCTGTTTTTT
TRBV2,NA,TRBJ1-1,NA,CASRGSVLGTEAFF,TGTGCCAGCAGAGGCAGTGTCTTAGGCACTGAAGCTTTCTTT
TRBV9,NA,TRBJ2-6,NA,CASSVSDSGANVLTF,TGTGCCAGCAGCGTGTCTGACTCTGGGGCCAACGTCCTGACTTTC